This record concerns one T cell receptor beta chain sequence. Antigen unknown. The CDR3 has 15 residues. CDR1 and CDR2 from the germline V gene are LNHDA and SQIVND (reference sequence). Deletions cut 6 bases from V and 4 bases from J, with 18 bases between. Repertoires were generated with immunoSEQ multiplex PCR, while TCRdb's copy carries only in-frame clones and drops some. The sample contains roughly 330,000 clones, approximately 86% of which appear only once. The record originates from a study of cytomegalovirus exposure and HLA in healthy donors. Findings and caveats of the study: Most TCR sequences were seen very rarely across donors, but some public TCRs occurred in many.

This clonotype was obtained from a woman aged 25-40 years in good health and CMV-seropositive. The sequenced sample was PBMCs. The chain joins TRBV19 to TRBJ1-1; D is unresolved. The CDR3 bases are TGTGCCAGTAGATACTCTGGAGGTATGGGCACTGAAGCTTTCTTT. Translation: CASRYSGGMGTEAFF.